The 26 T cell receptor beta chains in this list originate from one sample, sequenced in a study of CD8+ T cells in alopecia areata. Treatment indicated: oral pan-JAK inhibitor, 5-10 mg twice daily. In each case, RNA was isolated and then reverse transcribed into cDNA as the sequencing template. Using immunoSEQ multiplex PCR, the repertoire was profiled, and TCRdb retains in-frame clones only, with some absent. Of roughly 210,000 clones detected, roughly 40% appear once; the ten largest clones hold approximately 2.9%. The material was CD4+ T cells sorted from blood, obtained at approximately week 37, from a patient treated with tofacitinib. Receptor source: a human donor with alopecia areata.

A word on this clone: One junction end does not reproduce the germline sequence, and a read error may be involved. The sample contains more than one DNA sequence encoding this CDR3. The chain carries TRBV29-1 and TRBJ2-7, with D uncertain. The CDR3 is 15 residues long. Germline V gene lookup returns CDR1 SQVTM and CDR2 ANQGSEA. The CDR3 bases are TGCAGCGTCGCCCCGGACGGCAGGAGCTCCTATGAGCAGTACTTC. Protein product: CSVAPDGRSSYEQYF.

This clone was seen a handful of times. The sample has other DNA sequences that encode this CDR3 too. V is TRBV5-1 and J is TRBJ2-1; TRBD1 agrees at 9 bases. This CDR3 spans 15 amino acids. Germline CDR1 and CDR2: SGHRS and YFSETQ. V lost 0 bases and J lost 3; bases outside the gene matches: 1. Written as DNA, the CDR3 is TGCGCCAGCAGCTTGGGGGACAGGGACTACAATGAGCAGTTCTTC. Its protein product is CASSLGDRDYNEQFF.

The chain employs TRBV30 and TRBJ1-1; the D is unclear. The CDR3 runs 14 residues. V gave up 2 bases and J gave up 5 bases, with 15 bases separating them. Germline lookup yields CDR1 GTSNPN and CDR2 SVGIG (reference sequence). CDR3 loop: CAWSPTASGTEAFF. The CDR3 DNA is TGTGCCTGGAGTCCTACGGCCTCCGGGACTGAAGCTTTCTTT.

This clone was picked up a small number of times. The chain couples TRBV30 to TRBJ1-1; tentatively, D is TRBD1 (6 bases). The germline V gene has CDR1 GTSNPN and CDR2 SVGIG (reference sequence). V lost 5 bases and J 4 bases, leaving 11 bases between the germline ends. This CDR3 is 12 amino acids long. The CDR3: CAWHRVGTEAFF. DNA for the CDR3: TGTGCCTGGCACAGGGTGGGCACTGAAGCTTTCTTT.

This clone has a handful of counts. This sequence joins TRBV30 and TRBJ2-7; D remains unclear. V was pared by 3 bases and J by 5 bases, with 14 bases between. CDR3 length equals 13 residues. Germline CDR1 GTSNPN, CDR2 SVGIG (reference sequence). The CDR3 protein is CAWRSPSFHEQYF. The CDR3 DNA sequence: TGTGCCTGGAGATCGCCTTCGTTCCACGAGCAGTACTTC.

V gene TRBV30 combines with J gene TRBJ2-7; 7 bases are shared with TRBD2. V shed 4 bases, J shed 0 bases, and the junction held 6 bases outside the gene matches. This CDR3 is 14 amino acids long. Germline lookup yields CDR1 GTSNPN and CDR2 SVGIG (reference sequence). This CDR3 is CAWTTRGSSYEQYF. The CDR3 DNA is TGTGCCTGGACCACTCGCGGGAGCTCCTACGAGCAGTACTTC. Full variable domain (remainder filled in from reference TRBV30 and TRBJ2-7): SQTIHQWPATLVQPVGSPLSLECTVEGTSNPNLYWYRQAAGRGLQLLFYSVGIGQISSEVPQNLSASRPQDRQFILSSKKLLLSDSGFYLCAWTTRGSSYEQYFGPGTRLTVT.

The rearrangement joins TRBV29-1 to TRBJ1-5; TRBD1 aligns across 8 bases. The germline V gene has CDR1 SQVTM and CDR2 ANQGSEA. The CDR3 is 14 residues long. V lost 5 bases and J lost 5; bases outside the gene matches: 8. Written as DNA, the CDR3 is TGCAGCGTTATCCTCAGGGGGCAGTATCAGCCCCAGCATTTT. This gives the protein CSVILRGQYQPQHF.

For this clone: The identical CDR3 is also encoded by other nucleotide sequences in the sample. The chain combines TRBV7-2 with TRBJ2-1; possible D gene TRBD1, 6 bases. This CDR3 comprises 12 residues. Germline CDR1 reads SGHTA; CDR2 reads FQGNSA. Trimming stripped 2 bases from V and 7 bases from J, with 6 bases between. CDR3 protein: CASSLRGNEQFF. CDR3 sequence (DNA): TGTGCCAGCAGCTTAAGGGGGAATGAGCAGTTCTTC. The full variable domain, completed using reference TRBV7-2 and TRBJ2-1, is GAGVSQSPSNKVTEKGKDVELRCDPISGHTALYWYRQSLGQGLEFLIYFQGNSAPDKSGLPSDRFSAERTGGSVSTLTIQRTQQEDSAVYLCASSLRGNEQFFGPGTRLTVL.

There are a few counts of this clone. This chain links TRBV5-6 with TRBJ1-5; D may be TRBD1 (6 bases). The CDR3 is 14 amino acids. In germline, CDR1 is SGHDT, CDR2 YYEEEE. Trimming shortened V by 0 bases and J by 11 bases, and 15 bases separated the two germline ends. The CDR3 bases are TGTGCCAGCAGCTTGGGACAGGTCGGCGGGTCCCAGCATTTT. As protein: CASSLGQVGGSQHF. Complete variable domain (other parts from reference TRBV5-6 and TRBJ1-5): DAGVTQSPTHLIKTRGQQVTLRCSPKSGHDTVSWYQQALGQGPQFIFQYYEEEERQRGNFPDRFSGHQFPNYSSELNVNALLLGDSALYLCASSLGQVGGSQHFGDGTRLSIL.

This clone has only a few counts. The rearrangement joins TRBV30 to TRBJ2-1, with D possibly matching TRBD1 (7 bases). The CDR3 contains 16 residues. Germline lookup yields CDR1 GTSNPN and CDR2 SVGIG (reference sequence). Trimming stripped 0 bases from V and 8 bases from J, with 20 bases between. The CDR3 DNA reads TGTGCCTGGAGTGTACCGTGGACAGGAGGGGAAGATGAGCAGTTCTTC. It encodes CAWSVPWTGGEDEQFF.

V gene TRBV7-9 combines with J gene TRBJ2-5; D gene ambiguous. V shed 1 base and J shed 1 base, with 7 bases lying between them. The CDR3 consists of 14 residues. The germline CDR1 and CDR2 sequences are SEHNR and FQNEAQ (reference sequence). The CDR3 nucleotides are TGTGCCAGCAGCTTAGGGCCAGGCCAAGAGACCCAGTACTTC. Its protein product is CASSLGPGQETQYF.

The gene calls are TRBV29-1 and TRBJ1-1, with D possibly being TRBD1 (5 bases). The CDR3 is made up of 13 amino acids. The V gene's germline CDR1 is SQVTM and CDR2 ANQGSEA. V was clipped by 5 bases and J by 0 bases, with 10 bases between them. CDR3 region: CSVNRGVNTEAFF. In DNA, the CDR3 is TGCAGCGTTAATAGAGGGGTGAACACTGAAGCTTTCTTT.

This clone was seen a handful of times. In the same sample, other DNA sequences code for this CDR3. The J gene is TRBJ2-7, the V gene TRBV29-1; 10 bases are a match to TRBD1. Trimming removed 6 bases from V and 0 bases from J; junction bases left unmatched: 2. The CDR3 has 13 amino acids. The germline V gene encodes CDR1 SQVTM and CDR2 ANQGSEA. The CDR3 spells CSVGQGNSYEQYF. The CDR3 coding sequence is TGCAGCGTGGGACAGGGGAACTCCTACGAGCAGTACTTC.

This clone was counted only a few times. The V gene is TRBV6-5, the J gene TRBJ1-4; tentative D call: TRBD1 (6 bases). This CDR3 has 13 residues. Trimming stripped 7 bases from V and 8 bases from J, with 14 bases between. Germline V gene lookup returns CDR1 MNHEY and CDR2 SVGAGI. This CDR3 is CASKFPGAEKLFF. The CDR3 bases are TGTGCCAGCAAATTCCCAGGGGCGGAAAAACTGTTTTTT.

This clone was recorded only once. CDR3 nucleotide sequence: TGCGCCAGCAGTGCACAGGGGAACACTGAAGCTTTCTTT. Translated, it gives CASSAQGNTEAFF. This chain joins TRBV10-1 and TRBJ1-1; D is perhaps TRBD1 (6 bases). V lost 4 bases and J 1 base, leaving 7 bases between the germline ends. Germline CDR1 is WNHNN and CDR2 is SYGVQD (reference sequence). The CDR3 is 13 residues long.

The J gene is TRBJ2-7, the V gene TRBV30; 11 bases match TRBD1. V shed 2 bases and J 7 bases; nucleotides not matched to a gene: 10. CDR3 length equals 15 residues. The germline V gene has CDR1 GTSNPN and CDR2 SVGIG (reference sequence). CDR3 coding DNA: TGTGCCTGGAGTTCACCGGACAGGGGGCTAGTGGAGCAGTACTTC. Protein product: CAWSSPDRGLVEQYF.

This clone was counted only a few times. The chain links TRBV7-9 to TRBJ2-5; tentatively, D is TRBD1 (6 bases). The CDR3 covers 16 residues. Trimming removed 4 bases at V and 2 bases at J, with 17 bases between. Per germline, CDR1 SEHNR and CDR2 FQNEAQ (reference sequence). In DNA form, the CDR3 reads TGTGCCAGCAGCTATCAGGGACGGACAGCACAAGAGACCCAGTACTTC. Its translation: CASSYQGRTAQETQYF.

Only a few counts were recorded for this clone. The J gene is TRBJ2-7, the V gene TRBV6-5; the D gene is possibly TRBD1 (6 bases). Trimming stripped 5 bases from V and 2 bases from J, with 13 bases between. In germline, CDR1 is MNHEY, CDR2 SVGAGI. The CDR3 totals 14 residues. The CDR3: CASSHTQGPYEQYF. The CDR3 coding sequence is TGTGCCAGCAGTCATACACAGGGCCCCTACGAGCAGTACTTC.

The chain links TRBV30 to TRBJ2-3; D remains ambiguous. Germline CDR1 and CDR2: GTSNPN and SVGIG (reference sequence). This CDR3 region has 12 residues. The V gene lost 4 bases and the J gene lost 3 bases, with 8 bases spanning the gap. CDR3 protein: CAWTEKTDTQYF. For the CDR3, the DNA is TGTGCCTGGACAGAAAAAACAGATACGCAGTATTTT.

The genes are TRBV30 and TRBJ2-1, with 7 bases aligning to TRBD1. The junction had 2 bases not matched to a gene; V was cut back by 4 bases and J by 8 bases. This CDR3 contains 11 residues. Germline V gene sequence: CDR1 GTSNPN, CDR2 SVGIG (reference sequence). In nucleotides, the CDR3 is TGTGCCTGGAACGACAGGGATGAGCAGTTCTTC. This sequence encodes CAWNDRDEQFF.

This clone has a handful of counts. The chain is built from TRBV6-6 and TRBJ2-1; maybe TRBD1 (6 bases). The V end lost 0 bases, the J end lost 14 bases, and 11 bases lay between the germline ends. Germline lookup yields CDR1 MNHNY and CDR2 SVGAGI (reference sequence). CDR3 length equals 12 residues. CDR3 in amino acids: CASSYSWGLEFF. As DNA, the CDR3 is TGTGCCAGCAGTTACTCCTGGGGGCTGGAGTTCTTC.

For this clone: Possible read error: a much larger clone is one base away. The chain couples TRBV4-2 to TRBJ1-2; D is perhaps TRBD1 (6 bases). The length of the CDR3 is 13 residues. V gave up 4 bases and J gave up 7 bases, with 13 bases separating them. Per germline, CDR1 LGHNA and CDR2 YNFKEQ. This CDR3 is CASSPGGRLGYTF. The CDR3 nucleotides read TGTGCCAGCAGCCCCGGGGGCCGCCTTGGCTACACCTTC.

The chain employs TRBV28 and TRBJ1-5; D uncertain. Per germline, CDR1 MDHEN and CDR2 SYDVKM. The CDR3 spans 12 residues. Deletions cut 7 bases from V and 7 bases from J, with 11 bases between. Here the CDR3 reads CASTSVGQPQHF. As DNA, the CDR3 is TGTGCCAGCACATCAGTTGGCCAGCCCCAGCATTTT.

V gene TRBV27 combines with J gene TRBJ2-7, with D uncertain. Germline V gives CDR1 MNHEY, CDR2 SMNVEV (reference sequence). Trimming took off 0 bases at V and 9 bases at J, with 12 bases between the two ends. CDR3 length equals 13 residues. The CDR3 spells CASSLSGFEVQYF. In DNA, the CDR3 is TGTGCCAGCAGTTTATCCGGGTTTGAGGTGCAGTACTTC.

A remark on this clone: Since a far larger clone is one base different, this is likely a read error. The chain couples TRBV6-6 to TRBJ2-3; D may be TRBD1 or TRBD2 (5 bases each). Germline V CDR1 and CDR2: MNHNY, SVGAGI (reference sequence). The CDR3 contains 13 residues. Deletions cut 8 bases from V and 0 bases from J, with 9 bases between. The CDR3 protein is CASGDGSTDTQYF. CDR3 DNA: TGTGCCAGCGGGGACGGTAGCACAGATACGCAGTATTTT.

The chain has TRBV11-3 and TRBJ2-1, with 7 bases fitting TRBD1. Germline V lookup: CDR1 SGHNT, CDR2 YENEEA. V lost 5 bases to trimming and J lost 3 bases; unmatched junction nucleotides: 4. The CDR3 covers 14 residues. The CDR3 here is CASSRDSYYNEQFF. The CDR3, as DNA: TGTGCCAGCAGCAGGGACAGTTACTACAATGAGCAGTTCTTC. Full variable domain (rest looked up from reference TRBV11-3 and TRBJ2-1): EAGVVQSPRYKIIEKKQPVAFWCNPISGHNTLYWYLQNLGQGPELLIRYENEEAVDDSQLPKDRFSAERLKGVDSTLKIQPAELGDSAVYLCASSRDSYYNEQFFGPGTRLTVL.